Following are 25 T cell receptor beta chains from one sample sequenced in a study of response to subunit inactivated influenza vaccine. TCRdb re-called the RT-PCR reads with MiXCR, one entry per CDR3 protein. The data show about 800,000 distinct CDR3 sequences, over 20% seen once. Material: PBMCs from blood, obtained 4 to 6 days after vaccination. The receptor source for this set is a man aged 45 to 65 who received an inactivated influenza vaccine.

The chain joins TRBV6-5 to TRBJ1-5, with 7 bases identical to TRBD1. The CDR3 sequence is 16 residues long. Trimming removed 4 bases from V and 1 base from J; junction bases left unmatched: 7. Per germline, CDR1 MNHEY and CDR2 SVGAGI. CDR3 sequence: CASSFPTGASNQPQHF. The CDR3 DNA sequence: TGTGCCAGCAGTTTCCCCACAGGGGCGAGCAATCAGCCCCAGCATTTT.

This clonotype was seen a handful of times. CDR3 nucleotides: TGCAGTGCTAGAGGCGGACTAGCGGGAGTTGGGGAGACCCAGTACTTC. Amino acids: CSARGGLAGVGETQYF. The chain couples TRBV20-1 to TRBJ2-5, with 13 bases matching TRBD2. Germline V CDR1 and CDR2: DFQATT, SNEGSKA (reference sequence). The CDR3 length is 16 residues. The ends lost 1 base at V and 5 bases at J; junction bases unmatched: 7.

The chain combines TRBV2 with TRBJ2-7, with a weak D call TRBD1 (6 bases). V was shortened by 6 bases and J by 2 bases, with 11 bases between the two germline ends. This CDR3 comprises 13 residues. CDR1 is SNHLY and CDR2 is FYNNEI in the germline V gene. The CDR3 coding sequence is TGTGCCAGCAGAAACAGGGCGACCTACGAGCAGTACTTC. This encodes CASRNRATYEQYF. The whole variable domain, remainder taken from reference TRBV2 and TRBJ2-7, is EPEVTQTPSHQVTQMGQEVILRCVPISNHLYFYWYRQILGQKVEFLVSFYNNEISEKSEIFDDQFSVERPDGSNFTLKIRSTKLEDSAMYFCASRNRATYEQYFGPGTRLTVT.

V gene TRBV3-1 combines with J gene TRBJ2-1, with 9 bases that match TRBD2. Germline CDR1 reads LGHDT; CDR2 reads YNNKEL (reference sequence). The trim removed 6 bases at V and 8 bases at J, leaving 14 bases unmatched. The CDR3 has 16 amino acids. The CDR3 protein is CASRRHGGGAMDEQFF. The CDR3 region has the DNA TGTGCCAGCAGGCGTCACGGCGGGGGGGCCATGGATGAGCAGTTCTTC.

This clonotype was detected only a few times. The rearrangement uses TRBV7-2 and TRBJ2-7; D not certain. V lost 4 bases, J lost 3 bases, and 16 bases lay in between. The CDR3 is made up of 15 amino acids. Germline-derived CDR1 and CDR2 are SGHTA and FQGNSA. This CDR3 is CASSYDTYPHYEQYF. CDR3 bases: TGTGCCAGCAGCTACGACACGTACCCTCACTACGAGCAGTACTTC.

The sample holds a few counts of this clonotype. The rearrangement links TRBV7-7 to TRBJ2-5; D is possibly TRBD2 (5 bases). With 5 bases removed from V and 4 bases from J, the gap between germline ends came to 14 bases. This CDR3 spans 14 amino acids. The germline V gene encodes CDR1 SSHAT and CDR2 FNYEAQ (reference sequence). The CDR3 loop is CASSRGPGGETQYF. The CDR3 nucleotides read TGTGCCAGCAGCCGAGGGCCTGGCGGAGAGACCCAGTACTTC.

This clonotype has only a few counts. V gene TRBV20-1 combines with J gene TRBJ1-1, with D perhaps matching TRBD1 (5 bases). The length of the CDR3 is 11 residues. V lost 7 bases, J lost 5 bases, and 11 bases lay in between. Germline V gene sequence: CDR1 DFQATT, CDR2 SNEGSKA (reference sequence). CDR3 sequence (DNA): TGCAGTGTCAGGGATATGACTGAAGCTTTCTTT. Translating gives CSVRDMTEAFF.

The chain is built from TRBV9 and TRBJ1-1; 10 bases are a match to TRBD1. CDR1 and CDR2 from the germline V gene are SGDLS and YYNGEE. Unmatched junction bases numbered 4, after V lost 0 bases and J lost 5 bases. This CDR3 spans 15 amino acids. CDR3 sequence (DNA): TGTGCCAGCAGCGTAGAGGGGACAGGGGTGACTGAAGCTTTCTTT. Translated, it gives CASSVEGTGVTEAFF.

The rearrangement joins TRBV6-2 or TRBV6-3 to TRBJ2-1; 10 bases align to TRBD1. This CDR3 comprises 16 residues. CDR1 is MNHEY, CDR2 SVGEGT, per germline. After removal of 6 bases from V and 2 bases from J, the junction contained 7 bases not matched to a gene. DNA of the CDR3: TGTGCCAGCAGCCCGGACAGGGGGATTCCCTACAATGAGCAGTTCTTC. Translating it yields CASSPDRGIPYNEQFF.

V and J are TRBV7-9 and TRBJ2-7, with 10 bases identical to TRBD1. V lost 5 bases and J lost 4; bases outside the gene matches: 11. Germline assignment: CDR1 SEHNR and CDR2 FQNEAQ (reference sequence). CDR3 size: 16 residues. Here the CDR3 DNA reads TGTGCCAGCAGCGATGGTCCCCGGGACAGGGGATACGAGCAGTACTTC. It encodes CASSDGPRDRGYEQYF.

Turning to this clonotype: One end of the junction varies from germline; a read error may be responsible. The chain carries TRBV6-5 and TRBJ2-7; TRBD1 aligns across 7 bases. This CDR3 has 10 residues. CDR1 and CDR2 (germline): MNHEY, SVGAGI. The CDR3 DNA is TGTGCCAGCAGTAACCGGACAGGTCGCTTC. This translates into CASSNRTGRF.

The chain joins TRBV6-7 to TRBJ2-7, with D unclear. TRBV6-7 is classed as an ORF, of uncertain function. V gave up 5 bases and J gave up 3 bases, with 14 bases separating them. This CDR3 region has 14 residues. The chain's CDR3 is CASSDYTNYYEQYF. CDR3 in DNA: TGTGCCAGCAGTGATTACACCAATTACTACGAGCAGTACTTC.

The chain joins TRBV9 to TRBJ2-5; D gene uncertain. The CDR3 length is 16 residues. Germline CDR1 reads SGDLS; CDR2 reads YYNGEE. Trimming removed 0 bases from V and 1 base from J, with 13 bases in between. This CDR3 is CASSVGGRLRQETQYF. CDR3 DNA sequence: TGTGCCAGCAGCGTAGGGGGAAGATTACGCCAAGAGACCCAGTACTTC.

This clonotype has at least ten counts. The chain carries TRBV20-1 and TRBJ1-5; D is uncertain. CDR1 DFQATT and CDR2 SNEGSKA come from the germline V gene (reference sequence). The CDR3 runs 16 residues. V was shortened by 0 bases and J by 2 bases, with 14 bases between the two germline ends. The CDR3 nucleotides are TGCAGTGCTAGAGATTATGGGCACGGGGGCAATCAGCCCCAGCATTTT. Translating it yields CSARDYGHGGNQPQHF.

This clonotype was observed at least ten times. This chain links TRBV19 with TRBJ2-7; D possibly corresponds to TRBD2 (6 bases). CDR1 is LNHDA, CDR2 SQIVND, per germline (reference sequence). The CDR3 totals 13 residues. V was trimmed by 10 bases and J by 5 bases, leaving 18 bases between them. CDR3 nucleotide sequence: TGTGCCATTGGAGGGGAGGCGGGCGACGAGCAGTACTTC. This gives the protein CAIGGEAGDEQYF.

This clonotype has only a few counts. The rearrangement links TRBV11-2 to TRBJ2-3; TRBD2 matches 7 bases. The CDR3 is 17 residues long. CDR1 and CDR2 from the germline V gene are SGHAT and FQNNGV. J was trimmed by 6 bases and V by 5 bases; bases with no gene match: 17. The CDR3 DNA is TGTGCCAGCAGCGCCTTCCGGAGCGGGGAGTTTAGGGATACGCAGTATTTT. It codes for CASSAFRSGEFRDTQYF.

This clonotype occurred a few times. J is TRBJ2-5 and V is TRBV12-3 or TRBV12-4; D remains unclear. This CDR3 contains 15 residues. Trimming pared 5 bases from V and 2 bases from J, leaving 15 bases between. The CDR3 DNA sequence: TGTGCCAGCAGTCCCCGGTTCGAAAGGCAAGAGACCCAGTACTTC. This sequence encodes CASSPRFERQETQYF.

This clonotype was counted between two and nine times. CDR3 nucleotides: TGCAGCGTTACACGGACAGTCTGGGGCACAGATACGCAGTATTTT. Translated: CSVTRTVWGTDTQYF. The rearrangement joins TRBV29-1 to TRBJ2-3, with a tentative D call TRBD1 (6 bases). V lost 5 bases and J 1 base, leaving 16 bases between the germline ends. The CDR3 totals 15 residues. Germline assignment: CDR1 SQVTM and CDR2 ANQGSEA.

The V and J genes are TRBV3-1 and TRBJ1-4; D remains ambiguous. The CDR3 sequence is 14 residues long. V lost 3 bases, J lost 11 bases, and 16 bases lay in between. The germline V gene encodes CDR1 LGHDT and CDR2 YNNKEL (reference sequence). The CDR3 loop reads CASSQKGLVEKLFF. Here the CDR3 DNA reads TGTGCCAGCAGCCAGAAAGGGCTGGTGGAGAAACTGTTTTTT.

V usage is TRBV20-1 and J usage is TRBJ2-3, with unresolved D. Germline lookup yields CDR1 DFQATT and CDR2 SNEGSKA (reference sequence). CDR3 length: 13 residues. Trimming cost V 5 bases and J 2 bases, with 11 bases left between them. The CDR3 protein is CSAGVGATDTQYF. The CDR3 DNA is TGCAGTGCTGGGGTAGGAGCCACAGATACGCAGTATTTT.

The chain links TRBV21-1 to TRBJ2-3; whether TRBD2, the table's D call, matches the DNA was not checked. TRBV21-1 is assigned pseudogene status. The CDR3 extends over 15 amino acids. The chain's CDR3 is CASSFPDSRGDTQYF. In nucleotides, the CDR3 is TGTGCCAGCAGTTTCCCGGACTCCCGTGGGGATACGCAGTATTTT.

This chain connects TRBV12-3 or TRBV12-4 to TRBJ1-3, with D possibly matching TRBD1 (6 bases). This CDR3 region has 17 residues. V was shortened by 7 bases and J by 0 bases, with 19 bases between the two germline ends. CDR3 residues: CASKSVPGVHSGNTIYF. CDR3 nucleotide sequence: TGTGCCAGCAAATCGGTACCAGGGGTTCACTCTGGAAACACCATATATTTT.

In its sample, this clonotype was seen a few times. This rearrangement joins TRBV9 to TRBJ2-4, with no clear D. Trimming took 5 bases from V and 0 from J, leaving 12 bases between them. Germline values: CDR1 SGDLS, CDR2 YYNGEE. CDR3 size: 15 residues. The CDR3 nucleotides read TGTGCCAGCAGGGTACCGACTCTAGCCAAAAACATTCAGTACTTC. Amino acid sequence: CASRVPTLAKNIQYF.

The rearrangement uses TRBV7-2 and TRBJ2-5; D uncertain. Trimming shortened V by 4 bases and J by 4 bases, and 10 bases separated the two germline ends. CDR1 and CDR2 from the germline V gene are SGHTA and FQGNSA. The CDR3 has 13 residues. CDR3 DNA: TGTGCCAGCAGCTGGGCCAAAAGAGAGACCCAGTACTTC. Its protein product is CASSWAKRETQYF.

This rearrangement joins TRBV15 to TRBJ2-5; 7 nucleotides line up with TRBD1. The CDR3 is 13 amino acids. V lost 8 bases and J lost 1; bases outside the gene matches: 4. Germline values: CDR1 LNHNV, CDR2 YYDKDF (reference sequence). Written as DNA, the CDR3 is TGTGCCACCTTCGGGGACAGCCAAGAGACCCAGTACTTC. Protein product: CATFGDSQETQYF.